Described below is a single T cell receptor beta chain sequence and its context. No antigen is known for it. CDR3 length equals 11 residues. Trimming left V 7 bases short and J 5 bases short, with 10 bases between. Germline V gene lookup returns CDR1 SQVTM and CDR2 ANQGSEA. The record originates from a study of OX40 agonist ivuxolimab in advanced cancers. Study-level background: The dose of intravenous ivuxolimab that patients received every 2 weeks ranged from 0.01 to 10 mg/kg.

The assay was immunoSEQ multiplex PCR, and TCRdb's table has in-frame clones only and misses some. Here the sample spans over 45,000 clones, about 88% being singletons. Overall study results and limits: Certain nonresponders additionally had low normalized T-cell clonal expansion.

The genes are TRBV29-1 and TRBJ2-3; D is unresolved. The receptor comes from an adult with an advanced solid tumor such as melanoma, head and neck, liver or kidney cancer. The sequencing here drew on CD4+ or CD8+ T cells sorted from blood, taken in a trial of the OX40 agonist ivuxolimab. As DNA, the CDR3 is TGCAGCGGATTGAGTGGAGATACGCAGTATTTT. This encodes CSGLSGDTQYF.